This T cell receptor beta chain originates from a study of T cells after yellow fever vaccination (dated by TCRdb to between 2018 and 2021). Broadly, across the study: The SMART-Seq v4 Ultra Low Input RNA kit was used to prepare libraries from fractions with low cell numbers. To track T-cell clones before and after primary and booster YFV17D yellow fever vaccination, bulk TCR alpha and beta repertoires were sequenced longitudinally. Blood samples were taken at several timepoints before and after primary and secondary immunization, and bulk PBMC replicates and cell subsets were isolated. The cohort comprised two healthy male donors, one aged 18 to 29 and one aged 30 to 40 years.

The treatment or condition label on this specimen signifies: live attenuated yellow fever vaccine strain. Two biological replicates of bulk PBMCs were collected at each blood-draw timepoint. PBMCs were isolated from peripheral blood using a standard Ficoll-Paque protocol. RNA was extracted with TriZol from bulk PBMCs, CD4 and CD8 fractions, and dextramer-positive and dextramer-negative fractions. The research as a whole found: Because only two donors were included in the study, the extent to which the findings can be generalized is limited. A small fraction of clonotypes appeared in both the CD4 and CD8 compartments, likely as a result of convergent recombination. Computational filtering was required because FACS-sorted repertoires could contain abundant contaminating clonotypes from the bulk population. After the booster, most of the clones that had expanded following primary vaccination were detected again (almost 98% of CD4 and around 90% of CD8), which suggests that memory was broadly maintained. The secondary T-cell response was found to be weaker but faster than the primary response, with a peak reached on day 5 rather than on day 15.

TCR cDNA was synthesized by 5'RACE template switching, which introduced a universal primer site and unique molecular identifiers. Priming of cDNA synthesis was performed from both the TCR alpha and TCR beta constant segments. Library amplification used two PCR steps, and the second PCR step added sample barcodes and sequencing adapters. Libraries were sequenced on Illumina HiSeq 2500 (2x100 bp) or NovaSeq (2x150 bp). The paper's data handling went like this. MIGEC handled demultiplexing of reads and collapsing into UMI consensus sequences, while MiXCR performed V(D)J alignment. Clonotypes responding to the vaccine were identified with edgeR on replicate PBMC samples, with the criteria of FDR below 0.01 and a log2 fold change above 5 up to day 15. Each bulk clonotype received a CD4 or CD8 identity based on whether the sequenced CD4 or CD8 repertoire contained that clonotype at higher abundance. TCRdb reprocessing: public reads trimmed at Q25 with fastp, clones called with MiXCR, in-frame beta chains kept. Rows with a matching CDR3 protein are joined into one entry that keeps the most common DNA and genes. None of the V and J calls come from the authors' own analysis; TCRdb made them. This sample is represented by just under 600,000 distinct CDR3 sequences; less than 15% of them were singletons. Of the sample, more than 12% is held by the ten largest clones.

The V and J ends are trimmed by 0 bases and 2 bases, leaving 8 bases between them. The CDR3 contains 15 residues, cysteine and phenylalanine counted. Only the CDR3 DNA is retained, 45 bases long and in frame from the first base. According to the germline V gene (reference sequence), CDR1 reads MNHEY and CDR2 reads SMNVEV. A remark on this clonotype: Its cognate antigen has yet to be identified. Qualities for individual bases were not recorded, and no much larger clone is one base off.

Recombination linked TRBV27 to TRBJ2-4; the D assignment is uncertain and may be TRBD1 or TRBD2, with 5 bases supporting each. Sequencing was performed on PBMCs, taken on the day of the yellow fever booster vaccination. The clonotype originates from a man aged 25-45 years who received the YFV17D yellow fever vaccine. CDR3 sequence: CASSLSWGTKNIQYF. The nucleotide sequence is given as TGTGCCAGCAGTTTATCGTGGGGGACCAAAAACATTCAGTACTTC.